This TCR beta chain was documented in a study of control samples from healthy donors and cancer patients. This clone was observed a few times. Germline V gives CDR1 MRHNA, CDR2 SNTAGT. This CDR3 is built from 15 residues. Trimming shortened V by 4 bases and J by 1 base, and 13 bases separated the two germline ends. Sequenced by immunoSEQ multiplex PCR; TCRdb stores in-frame clones only, minus some. Of around 110,000 clones listed, over 90% are singletons. The sample consisted of blood. This rearrangement joins TRBV6-4 to TRBJ2-5; no definite D call. The sequence was collected from a man in his thirties or forties in good health. The CDR3 DNA is TGTGCCAGCAGTGTAGTGGGCGGCGGCCAAGAGACCCAGTACTTC. This gives the protein CASSVVGGGQETQYF.